Sequencing of this T cell receptor beta chain was carried out in a study of T cell responses to AZD1222 COVID-19 vaccine. Libraries were prepared by immunoSEQ multiplex PCR; TCRdb keeps only in-frame clonotypes and omits some of them. The sample has 70,000 to 95,000 clones, roughly 90% seen once; the top ten hold roughly 4.8%. CDR3 length: 17 residues. Trimming left V 0 bases short and J 0 bases short, with 12 bases between. CDR1 is SGHTA, CDR2 FQGNSA, per germline. As concerns this clone: Its specificity is unknown.

The study's findings and limits: Of spike-specific TCRs, nearly half reportedly target regions left unmutated in variants. Repertoire sampling was restricted to post-peak T cell response timepoints.

J is TRBJ1-5 and V is TRBV7-2; TRBD1 is a possible D gene (5 bases). This clonotype originated in an adult in good health. The source was peripheral blood, collected on day 0 of MenACWY control vaccination. The CDR3 spells CASSLAGRRVSNQPQHF. The CDR3 nucleotides are TGTGCCAGCAGCTTAGCGGGACGAAGGGTTAGCAATCAGCCCCAGCATTTT.